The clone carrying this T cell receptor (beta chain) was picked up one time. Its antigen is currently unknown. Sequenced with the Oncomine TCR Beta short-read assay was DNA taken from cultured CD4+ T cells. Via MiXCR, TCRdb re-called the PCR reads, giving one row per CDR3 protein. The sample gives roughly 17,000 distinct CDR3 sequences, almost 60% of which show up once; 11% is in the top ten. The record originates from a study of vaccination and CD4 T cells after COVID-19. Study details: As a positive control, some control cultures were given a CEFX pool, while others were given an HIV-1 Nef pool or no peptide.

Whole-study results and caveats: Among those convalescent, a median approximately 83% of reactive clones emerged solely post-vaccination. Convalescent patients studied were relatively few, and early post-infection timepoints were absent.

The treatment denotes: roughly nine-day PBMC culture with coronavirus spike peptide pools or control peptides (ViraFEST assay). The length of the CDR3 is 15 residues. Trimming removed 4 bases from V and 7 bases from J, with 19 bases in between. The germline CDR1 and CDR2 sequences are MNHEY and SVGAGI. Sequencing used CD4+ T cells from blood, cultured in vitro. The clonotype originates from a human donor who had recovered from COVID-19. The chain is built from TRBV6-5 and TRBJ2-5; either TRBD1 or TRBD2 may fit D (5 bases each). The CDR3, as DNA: TGTGCCAGCAGTTTGAGCAGGGCGACGAGGGGGACCCAGTACTTC. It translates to CASSLSRATRGTQYF.